The 12 T cell receptor beta chains below were found in one sample sequenced in a study of OX40 agonist ivuxolimab in advanced cancers. Only in-frame clones appear in the TCRdb table, and some are missing; sequencing was by immunoSEQ multiplex PCR. The data contain roughly 50,000 clones, 88% of them singletons. This specimen was CD4+ or CD8+ T cells sorted from blood, taken in a trial of the OX40 agonist ivuxolimab. These receptors all come from an adult with an advanced solid tumor such as melanoma, head and neck, liver or kidney cancer.

The rearrangement uses TRBV13 and TRBJ2-7, with a possible D match to TRBD2 (6 bases). The length of the CDR3 is 13 residues. In germline, CDR1 is PRHDT, CDR2 FYEKMQ (reference sequence). The V gene lost 1 base and the J gene lost 5 bases, with 9 bases spanning the gap. The CDR3: CASSLERRDEQYF. CDR3 in DNA: TGTGCCAGCAGCTTAGAGCGGAGGGACGAGCAGTACTTC.

The chain uses TRBV19 and TRBJ2-1; D possibly corresponds to TRBD2 (7 bases). Trimming left V 3 bases short and J 6 bases short, with 15 bases between. CDR1 is LNHDA and CDR2 is SQIVND in the germline V gene (reference sequence). The CDR3 spans 15 residues. The CDR3, as DNA: TGTGCCAGTAGTATCGTGGGGGGGCCTCTCAATGAGCAGTTCTTC. It encodes CASSIVGGPLNEQFF.

V and J are TRBV7-8 and TRBJ2-5; D tentatively reads TRBD1 or TRBD2 (6 bases each). The CDR3 has 15 amino acids. Looked up from germline, CDR1 is SGHVS and CDR2 is FQNEAQ. Trimming cost V 1 base and J 4 bases, with 13 bases left between them. The CDR3 DNA is TGTGCCAGCAGCTTAGTATCCGGGGGCCCAGAGACCCAGTACTTC. This sequence encodes CASSLVSGGPETQYF.

The genes are TRBV25-1 and TRBJ2-1; TRBD1 matches at 8 bases. CDR1 and CDR2 (germline): MGHDK, SYGVNS. This CDR3 contains 14 residues. Unmatched junction bases numbered 2, after V lost 5 bases and J lost 2 bases. DNA for the CDR3: TGTGCCAGCAGTCGACAGGGGACCTACAATGAGCAGTTCTTC. This gives the protein CASSRQGTYNEQFF.

The rearrangement links TRBV7-3 to TRBJ2-5; D remains unclear. CDR3 length: 14 residues. Germline CDR1 is SGHTA and CDR2 is FQGTGA. V lost 1 base and J lost 3, with 9 bases in between. Written as DNA, the CDR3 is TGTGCCAGCAGCTTAAATGGTGAGGAAGAGACCCAGTACTTC. Translating it yields CASSLNGEEETQYF.

The chain links TRBV7-9 to TRBJ2-1; D unresolved. This CDR3 has 13 amino acids. Germline CDR1 SEHNR, CDR2 FQNEAQ (reference sequence). V was shortened by 1 base and J by 4 bases, with 5 bases between the two germline ends. The CDR3 nucleotides are TGTGCCAGCAGCTTAGGGTTTTACAATGAGCAGTTCTTC. Residues: CASSLGFYNEQFF.

J is TRBJ2-7 and V is TRBV27, with 13 bases that match TRBD2. This CDR3 has 15 residues. Trimming at V came to 4 bases and at J to 7 bases, leaving 7 bases not matched to a gene. Germline values: CDR1 MNHEY, CDR2 SMNVEV (reference sequence). The CDR3 DNA is TGTGCCAGCAGTTCTCGGACTAGCGGGAGTTTTGAGCAGTACTTC. Protein product: CASSSRTSGSFEQYF.

The chain has TRBV29-1 and TRBJ2-2, with 7 bases matching TRBD1. This CDR3 has 15 residues. Germline V gene sequence: CDR1 SQVTM, CDR2 ANQGSEA. V trimming: 5 bases; J trimming: 6 bases; junction bases outside the gene matches: 12. The CDR3 coding sequence is TGCAGCGTTTTCAGACAGGGCGGAGAAGCCGGGGAGCTGTTTTTT. This codes for CSVFRQGGEAGELFF.

J is TRBJ2-1 and V is TRBV4-3; TRBD2 aligns across 10 bases. The V gene's germline CDR1 is LGHNA and CDR2 YSLEER. The CDR3 runs to 14 residues. V lost 4 bases, J lost 7 bases, and 4 bases stayed unmatched. Written as DNA, the CDR3 is TGCGCCAGCAGCCCAGCGGGAGGGCCAAATGAGCAGTTCTTC. Translated, it gives CASSPAGGPNEQFF.

This chain connects TRBV11-2 to TRBJ2-1, with 7 bases aligning to TRBD2. This CDR3 has 12 amino acids. Germline V gene data show CDR1 as SGHAT and CDR2 as FQNNGV. The V gene end was trimmed by 4 bases and the J gene end by 10 bases; junction bases not matched to a gene: 4. In nucleotides, the CDR3 is TGTGCCAGCAGCTACGTCGGGGGGGAGCAGTTCTTC. Translated: CASSYVGGEQFF. The entire variable domain, with the rest obtained from reference TRBV11-2 and TRBJ2-1, is as follows: EAGVAQSPRYKIIEKRQSVAFWCNPISGHATLYWYQQILGQGPKLLIQFQNNGVVDDSQLPKDRFSAERLKGVDSTLKIQPAKLEDSAVYLCASSYVGGEQFFGPGTRLTVL.

This sequence joins TRBV28 and TRBJ1-3; tentatively, D is TRBD1 (5 bases). The CDR3 contains 17 residues. The germline V gene has CDR1 MDHEN and CDR2 SYDVKM. V shed 1 base and J shed 0 bases, with 13 bases lying between them. The CDR3: CASSLYDSASSGNTIYF. In nucleotides, the CDR3 is TGTGCCAGCAGTTTATATGACAGCGCGAGCTCTGGAAACACCATATATTTT.

The CDR3 reads CASSYLRAISYEQYF. In DNA form, the CDR3 reads TGTGCCAGCAGTTATCTTCGGGCTATTTCCTACGAGCAGTACTTC. The chain employs TRBV6-9 and TRBJ2-7; D gene uncertain. The CDR3 runs 15 residues. Trimming took 2 bases from V and 1 from J, leaving 12 bases between them. Germline lookup yields CDR1 MNHGY and CDR2 SVAAGI.